A selection of T cell receptor beta chains follows, all from one sample in a study of blood T cell repertoires in COVID-19. Sequencing used immunoSEQ multiplex PCR; TCRdb keeps in-frame clones, though not all of them. The table has some 200,000 clones, about 76% seen once. Sequencing was carried out using peripheral blood. The receptors were sampled from a woman between 45 and 65 years old with active or convalescent COVID-19. Each CDR3 is given with its conserved first and last residue. The D gene is left open where the match is weak. Clone size is given for some rows only: seen once, a few or many times, or a class if the clone is expanded.

CDR3	DNA	V	J	length	size	D
CASTPSTETNYGYTF	TGTGCCAGCACTCCGTCGACGGAGACTAACTATGGCTACACCTTC	TRBV6-5	TRBJ1-2	15	.	.
CASSPGTSLLYGYTF	TGTGCCAGCAGCCCAGGGACTTCCCTGCTGTATGGCTACACCTTC	TRBV7-9	TRBJ1-2	15	medium-sized	.
CASSSSRVEQFF	TGTGCCAGCAGCTCCTCACGCGTTGAGCAGTTCTTC	TRBV6-5	TRBJ2-1	12	.	.
CASSLAGGNTDTQYF	TGTGCCAGCAGCTTAGCGGGGGGGAACACAGATACGCAGTATTTT	TRBV9	TRBJ2-3	15	once	TRBD2
CASSQAPDRGDFGNTIYF	TGTGCCAGCAGCCAAGCCCCGGACAGGGGAGACTTCGGAAACACCATATATTTT	TRBV4-2	TRBJ1-3	18	.	TRBD1
CASSPQEGTQYF	TGTGCCAGCAGCCCTCAGGAGGGTACGCAGTATTTT	TRBV11-2	TRBJ2-3	12	few	.
CASRMRSRTEAFF	TGTGCCAGCCGAATGAGGTCTCGCACTGAAGCTTTCTTT	TRBV6-5	TRBJ1-1	13	once	.
CASPGQPKDTGELFF	TGTGCCAGCCCGGGACAACCGAAGGACACCGGGGAGCTGTTTTTT	TRBV19	TRBJ2-2	15	.	.
CASSLTEGANYGYTF	TGTGCCAGCAGCTTAACAGAGGGAGCTAACTATGGCTACACCTTC	TRBV7-9	TRBJ1-2	15	.	.
CASSKDSTSGTNNEQFF	TGTGCCAGTAGTAAAGACTCGACTAGCGGGACCAACAATGAGCAGTTCTTC	TRBV19	TRBJ2-1	17	.	TRBD2
CASSQGMKRGYEQYF	TGCGCCAGCAGCCAAGGGATGAAAAGGGGCTACGAGCAGTACTTC	TRBV4-1	TRBJ2-7	15	.	.
CSVELTAGLNYGYTF	TGCAGCGTTGAGTTGACAGCGGGACTGAACTATGGCTACACCTTC	TRBV29-1	TRBJ1-2	15	.	.
CASSHRVRLNSPLHF	TGTGCCAGCAGTCACAGGGTCCGCTTGAATTCACCCCTCCACTTT	TRBV27	TRBJ1-6	15	.	.
CATSDNLGGGAYNEQFF	TGTGCCACCAGTGATAATCTGGGAGGGGGAGCCTACAATGAGCAGTTCTTC	TRBV24-1	TRBJ2-1	17	.	.
CSAVGQVNTEAFF	TGCAGCGCCGTGGGACAGGTGAACACTGAAGCTTTCTTT	TRBV29-1	TRBJ1-1	13	.	TRBD1
CAWGGAGTALEKLFF	TGTGCCTGGGGGGGGGCCGGGACAGCCCTAGAAAAACTGTTTTTT	TRBV30	TRBJ1-4	15	.	TRBD1
CASSPPGETYEQYF	TGTGCCAGCAGCCCCCCCGGGGAGACCTACGAGCAGTACTTC	TRBV3-1/TRBV3-2	TRBJ2-7	14	once	.
CASRLAGEYDTQYF	TGTGCCAGTCGACTAGCGGGAGAATATGATACGCAGTATTTT	TRBV19	TRBJ2-3	14	.	TRBD2
CASSGLAGHGSTDTQYF	TGTGCCAGCAGCGGACTAGCGGGGCATGGGAGCACAGATACGCAGTATTTT	TRBV9	TRBJ2-3	17	.	TRBD2
CAWSAGGTGTYEQYF	TGTGCCTGGAGTGCCGGGGGGACAGGTACCTACGAGCAGTACTTC	TRBV30	TRBJ2-7	15	.	.